This TCR beta chain was sequenced in a study of cytomegalovirus exposure and HLA in healthy donors. The study, taken as a whole, reports: The HLA-A and HLA-B alleles of most subjects were reportedly predicted accurately from TCR beta sequences. Cytomegalovirus association was assigned to 150 to 200 TCR beta chains. V- and J-gene trimming of TCR beta was linked (in a later analysis) to a missense DCLRE1C variant.

In the PCR, 60 Vbeta and 13 Jbeta primers were used. The protocol was immunoSEQ multiplex PCR, while the TCRdb copy is restricted to in-frame clones and leaves out a portion. The profile shows about 200,000 clones, over 65% of them singletons. Germline V CDR1 and CDR2: MNHEY, SVGAGI. The V and J ends lost 11 bases and 4 bases, in that order; junction bases with no gene match: 4. This CDR3 spans 11 amino acids. A word on this clone: Its antigen is unidentified.

The source of this sequence is a boy aged 2-9 years in good health and CMV-seronegative. The chain combines TRBV6-5 with TRBJ1-1; 7 nucleotides line up with TRBD1. The sequencing sample was made of PBMCs. The CDR3 DNA follows: TGTGCCTCCAACAGGGGCACTGAAGCTTTCTTT. It specifies CASNRGTEAFF.